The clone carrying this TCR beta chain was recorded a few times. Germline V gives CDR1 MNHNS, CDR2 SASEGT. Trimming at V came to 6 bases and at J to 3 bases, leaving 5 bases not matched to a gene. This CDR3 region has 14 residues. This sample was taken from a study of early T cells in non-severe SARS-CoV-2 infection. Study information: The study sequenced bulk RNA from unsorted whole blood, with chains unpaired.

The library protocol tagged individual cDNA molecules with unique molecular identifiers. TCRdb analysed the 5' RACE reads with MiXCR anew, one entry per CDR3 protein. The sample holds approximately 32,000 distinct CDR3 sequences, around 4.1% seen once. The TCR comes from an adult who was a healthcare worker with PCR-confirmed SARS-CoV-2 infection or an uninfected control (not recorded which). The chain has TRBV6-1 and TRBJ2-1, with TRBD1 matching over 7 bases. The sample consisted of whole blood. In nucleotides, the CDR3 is TGTGCCAGCAGACCCGCAGGGGGCTACAATGAGCAGTTCTTC. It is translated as CASRPAGGYNEQFF.